This T cell receptor beta chain was sequenced during a study of CD8 T cells in Susac syndrome. RNA in amounts of roughly 0.5 to 1 ug was reverse transcribed with random hexamers. The immunoSEQ assay covered 54 Vbeta and 13 Jbeta segments for CDR3. MiXCR, applied by TCRdb to the immunoSEQ multiplex PCR reads, yields one record per CDR3 protein. Of roughly 150,000 distinct CDR3 sequences listed, approximately 94% are singletons. The length of the CDR3 is 14 residues. Germline lookup yields CDR1 SGHRS and CDR2 YFSETQ. J lost 6 bases, V lost 4 bases, and 5 bases had no gene match. Recently defined diagnostic criteria for definite or probable disease were fulfilled by Susac syndrome patients. FACS enriched CD8+ TEMRA cells, while bulk CD8+ and CD4+ were negatively isolated.

What was sequenced was CD4+ T cells from PBMCs. This clonotype was obtained from a human donor with Susac syndrome. The V gene is TRBV5-1, the J gene TRBJ2-1; 9 bases line up with TRBD2. In nucleotides, the CDR3 is TGCGCCAGCAGCCCAGGGACTAGCTCCAATGAGCAGTTCTTC. Its translation is CASSPGTSSNEQFF.